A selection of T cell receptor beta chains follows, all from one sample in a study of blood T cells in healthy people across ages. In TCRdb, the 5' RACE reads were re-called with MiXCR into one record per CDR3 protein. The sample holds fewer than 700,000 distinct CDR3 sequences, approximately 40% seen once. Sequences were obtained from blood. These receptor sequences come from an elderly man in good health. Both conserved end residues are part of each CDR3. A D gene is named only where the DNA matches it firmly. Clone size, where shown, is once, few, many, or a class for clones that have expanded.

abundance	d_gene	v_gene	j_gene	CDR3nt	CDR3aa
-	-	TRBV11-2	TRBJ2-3	TGTGCCAGCAGCTTAGCGGGTGGATTCAGGGATACGCAGTATTTT	CASSLAGGFRDTQYF
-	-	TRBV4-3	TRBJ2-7	TGCGCCAGCAGCCAAGCCCTGGGAAGCTCCTACGAGCAGTACTTC	CASSQALGSSYEQYF
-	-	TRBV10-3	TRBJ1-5	TGTGCCATCAGTGGGACCAATCAGCCCCAGCATTTT	CAISGTNQPQHF
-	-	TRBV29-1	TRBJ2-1	TGCAGCGTTTCCGGCAGGAGTATGGACAATGAGCAGTTCTTC	CSVSGRSMDNEQFF
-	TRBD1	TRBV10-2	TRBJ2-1	TGCGCCAGCAGAACAGGGGGCTCTTTCAATGAGCAGTTCTTC	CASRTGGSFNEQFF
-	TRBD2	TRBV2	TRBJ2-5	TGTGCCGCCTCCCGGGGGGGCAATCGAGAGACCCAGTACTTC	CAASRGGNRETQYF
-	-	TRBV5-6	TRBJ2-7	TGTGCCAGCAGCCCTGGACACAGTCCCTACGAGCAGTACTTC	CASSPGHSPYEQYF
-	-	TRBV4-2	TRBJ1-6	TGTGCCAGCAGCCAAGCTGTCTCGTCCTTATCCCTCCACTTT	CASSQAVSSLSLHF
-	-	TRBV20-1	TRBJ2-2	TGCAGTGCTAGTAAGCAGAACACCGGGGAGCTGTTTTTT	CSASKQNTGELFF
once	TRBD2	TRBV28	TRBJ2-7	TGTGCCAGCAGCCGTCTAGCGGGAGGAATTGGCGAGCAGTACTTC	CASSRLAGGIGEQYF
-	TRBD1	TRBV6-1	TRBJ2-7	TGTGCCAGCACTGGGACAGCTACCTACGAGCAGTACTTC	CASTGTATYEQYF
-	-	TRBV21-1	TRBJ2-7	TGTGCCAGCAGGATTTGGGGAACAGTCCCCTACGAGCAGTACTTC	CASRIWGTVPYEQYF
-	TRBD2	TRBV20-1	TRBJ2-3	TGCAGTGCGTTAGGGACTAGCGGGAGCACAGATACGCAGTATTTT	CSALGTSGSTDTQYF
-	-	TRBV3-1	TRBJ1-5	TGTGCCAGCAGCCAAGATCGGGGGAGGGGTCAGCCCCAGCATTTT	CASSQDRGRGQPQHF
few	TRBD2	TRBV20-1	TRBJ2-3	TGCAGTGTTAAGCGAGCGGGAGTAAGCACAGATACGCAGTATTTT	CSVKRAGVSTDTQYF
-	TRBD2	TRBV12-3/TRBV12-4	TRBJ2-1	TGTGCCAGCAGCCCGGGGGGGCGCAATGAGCAGTTCTTC	CASSPGGRNEQFF
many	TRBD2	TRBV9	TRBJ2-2	TGTGCCAGCAGCGTGACTAGCGGGACTCCACCCGGGGAGCTGTTTTTT	CASSVTSGTPPGELFF
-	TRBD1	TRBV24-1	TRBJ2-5	TGTGCCACCAGTGATCCCGGTCGGACAGGCGTCCAAGAGACCCAGTACTTC	CATSDPGRTGVQETQYF
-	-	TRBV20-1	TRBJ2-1	TGCAGTGCCGGGGGGCAGCAAGGGGCCTACAATGAGCAGTTCTTC	CSAGGQQGAYNEQFF
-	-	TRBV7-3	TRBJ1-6	TGTGCCAGCAGCTCCGGGAGGGATTCACCCCTCCACTTT	CASSSGRDSPLHF
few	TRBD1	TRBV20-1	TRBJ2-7	TGCAGTGCTAGAGACCTGCCGCTGGGACAGCCCACCTACGAGCAGTACTTC	CSARDLPLGQPTYEQYF
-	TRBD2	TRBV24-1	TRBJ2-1	TGTGCCACCAGTGATTTCGCGGATAGCGGGAACGATGAGCGGTTCTTC	CATSDFADSGNDERFF
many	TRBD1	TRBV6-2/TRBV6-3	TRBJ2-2	TGTGCCAGCAGACGAGGACAGGGAGATGGCACCGGGGAGCTGTTTTTT	CASRRGQGDGTGELFF
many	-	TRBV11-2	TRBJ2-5	TGTGCCAGCAGCTTAGGAGGTCTGTTTGGGGAGACCCAGTACTTC	CASSLGGLFGETQYF
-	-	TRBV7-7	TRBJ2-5	TGTGCCAGCAGCAGCCGGGGCAGGGACCAAGAGACCCAGTACTTC	CASSSRGRDQETQYF